The rows below give T cell receptor beta chains drawn from one sample of a study of early T cells in non-severe SARS-CoV-2 infection. One entry per CDR3 protein, called by TCRdb with MiXCR from the 5' RACE reads. The sample shows roughly 32,000 distinct CDR3 sequences, approximately 6% of them seen only once. Source material: whole blood. All receptors come from an adult who was a healthcare worker with PCR-confirmed SARS-CoV-2 infection or an uninfected control (not recorded which). Both conserved end residues are part of each CDR3. The order of the fields is CDR3 length, clone size, V gene, J gene, D gene, CDR3 protein, CDR3 DNA. A D gene is named only where the DNA matches it firmly. Not all rows give a size; the values are once, few, many and, for expanded clones, a class.

>15|NA|TRBV9|TRBJ2-3|NA
CASSVDWGGTDTQYF
TGTGCCAGCAGCGTAGATTGGGGGGGCACAGATACGCAGTATTTT
>16|many|TRBV7-6|TRBJ2-1|TRBD2
CASSKYLAGVNNEQFF
TGTGCCAGCAGCAAGTACCTAGCGGGGGTTAACAATGAGCAGTTCTTC
>18|few|TRBV7-2|TRBJ2-7|TRBD1
CASSLRLTTGTVSYEQYF
TGTGCCAGCAGCTTACGTCTGACTACCGGGACAGTGAGTTACGAGCAGTACTTC
>14|many|TRBV28|TRBJ2-7|NA
CASGRRGRGYEQYF
TGTGCCAGCGGGCGTCGGGGGCGAGGGTACGAGCAGTACTTC
>12|many|TRBV7-9|TRBJ1-1|NA
CASSLDGLKAFF
TGTGCCAGCAGCCTCGACGGGTTAAAAGCTTTCTTT
>15|NA|TRBV3-1|TRBJ2-7|NA
CASSQDGTGSYEQYF
TGTGCCAGCAGCCAAGATGGAACCGGATCCTACGAGCAGTACTTC
>12|many|TRBV20-1|TRBJ2-1|TRBD2
CSASSGGYEQFF
TGCAGTGCTAGTTCGGGGGGGTATGAGCAGTTCTTC
>15|NA|TRBV6-5|TRBJ2-3|NA
CASSYFGQGGDTQYF
TGTGCCAGCAGTTACTTTGGGCAGGGTGGAGATACGCAGTATTTT
>18|many|TRBV4-3|TRBJ2-1|TRBD2
CASSQSWGTSGSYNEQFF
TGCGCCAGCAGCCAGTCCTGGGGGACTAGCGGGTCCTACAATGAGCAGTTCTTC
>12|NA|TRBV12-3/TRBV12-4|TRBJ2-7|NA
CASSLTGPEQYF
TGTGCCAGCAGTTTAACGGGCCCCGAGCAGTACTTC
>15|many|TRBV11-3|TRBJ2-2|TRBD1
CASSLVGGNTGELFF
TGTGCCAGCAGCTTAGTAGGGGGCAACACCGGGGAGCTGTTTTTT
>14|many|TRBV19|TRBJ2-7|TRBD1
CATTPTGGINEQYF
TGTGCCACCACCCCTACAGGGGGGATTAACGAGCAGTACTTC
>14|many|TRBV2|TRBJ1-6|TRBD1
CAGQGTQRNSPLHF
TGTGCCGGACAGGGGACCCAAAGAAATTCACCCCTCCACTTT
>14|few|TRBV7-2|TRBJ2-7|NA
CASSRRDKSYEQYF
TGTGCCAGCAGCCGTCGGGACAAGTCCTACGAGCAGTACTTC
>13|NA|TRBV20-1|TRBJ2-7|TRBD2
CSARDGGAYEQYF
TGCAGTGCTAGAGACGGGGGGGCTTACGAGCAGTACTTC
>14|many|TRBV6-2/TRBV6-3|TRBJ2-5|TRBD2
CASRDTSAEETQYF
TGTGCCAGCAGAGACACTAGCGCCGAGGAGACCCAGTACTTC
>14|few|TRBV19|TRBJ2-7|NA
CASSSRDTHYEQYF
TGTGCCAGTAGTTCCCGGGACACCCACTACGAGCAGTACTTC